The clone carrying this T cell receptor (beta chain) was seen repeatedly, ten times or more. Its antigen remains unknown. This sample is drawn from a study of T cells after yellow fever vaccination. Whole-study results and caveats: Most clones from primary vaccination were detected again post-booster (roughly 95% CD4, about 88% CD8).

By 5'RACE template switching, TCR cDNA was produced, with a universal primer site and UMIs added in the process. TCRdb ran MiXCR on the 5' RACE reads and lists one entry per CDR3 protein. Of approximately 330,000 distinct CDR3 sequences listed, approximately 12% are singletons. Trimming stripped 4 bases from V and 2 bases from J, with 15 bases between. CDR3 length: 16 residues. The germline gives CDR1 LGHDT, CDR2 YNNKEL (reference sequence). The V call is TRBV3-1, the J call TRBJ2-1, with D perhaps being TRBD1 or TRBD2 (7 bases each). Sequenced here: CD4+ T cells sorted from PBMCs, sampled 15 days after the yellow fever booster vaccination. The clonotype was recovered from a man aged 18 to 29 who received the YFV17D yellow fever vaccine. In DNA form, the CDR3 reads TGTGCCAGCAGCCTCAGGGGGGGCCCTACCTACAATGAGCAGTTCTTC. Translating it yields CASSLRGGPTYNEQFF.